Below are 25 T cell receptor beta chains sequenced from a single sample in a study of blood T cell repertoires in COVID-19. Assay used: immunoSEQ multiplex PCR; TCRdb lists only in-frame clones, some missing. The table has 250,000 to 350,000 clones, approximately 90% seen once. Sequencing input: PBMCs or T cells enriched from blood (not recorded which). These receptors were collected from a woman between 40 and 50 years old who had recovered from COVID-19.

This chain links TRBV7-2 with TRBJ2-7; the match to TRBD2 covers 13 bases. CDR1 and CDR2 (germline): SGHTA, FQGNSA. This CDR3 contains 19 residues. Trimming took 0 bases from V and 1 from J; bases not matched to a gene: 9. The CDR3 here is CASSLAWVGLAGVSYEQYF. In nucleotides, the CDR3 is TGTGCCAGCAGCTTAGCGTGGGTCGGACTAGCGGGAGTGTCCTACGAGCAGTACTTC.

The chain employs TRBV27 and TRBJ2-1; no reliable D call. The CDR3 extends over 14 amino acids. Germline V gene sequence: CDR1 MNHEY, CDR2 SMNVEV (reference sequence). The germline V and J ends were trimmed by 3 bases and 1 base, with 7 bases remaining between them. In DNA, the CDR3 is TGTGCCAGCAGTTTTGAGGAGTCCTACAATGAGCAGTTCTTC. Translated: CASSFEESYNEQFF.

In nucleotides, the CDR3 is TGTGCCAGCAGCTCCTTACTAGCGGGGGACCTCACCGGGGAGCTGTTTTTT. Translated: CASSSLLAGDLTGELFF. This chain joins TRBV7-3 and TRBJ2-2, with 11 bases matching TRBD2. The junction had 8 bases not matched to a gene; V was cut back by 4 bases and J by 4 bases. This CDR3 contains 17 residues. Germline CDR1 SGHTA, CDR2 FQGTGA.

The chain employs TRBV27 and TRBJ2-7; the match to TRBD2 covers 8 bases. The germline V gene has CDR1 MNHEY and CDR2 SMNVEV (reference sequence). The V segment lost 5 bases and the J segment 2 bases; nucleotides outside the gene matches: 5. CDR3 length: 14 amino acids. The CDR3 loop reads CASSPEGLAYEQYF. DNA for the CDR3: TGTGCCAGCAGTCCCGAGGGACTAGCCTACGAGCAGTACTTC.

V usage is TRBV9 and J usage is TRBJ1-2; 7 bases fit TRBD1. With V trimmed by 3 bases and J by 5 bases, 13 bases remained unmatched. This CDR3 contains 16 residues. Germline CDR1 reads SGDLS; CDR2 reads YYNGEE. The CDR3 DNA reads TGTGCCAGCAGCGCCCAGACAGGGATCGGGTTATATGGCTACACCTTC. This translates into CASSAQTGIGLYGYTF. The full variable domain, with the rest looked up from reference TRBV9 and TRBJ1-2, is DSGVTQTPKHLITATGQRVTLRCSPRSGDLSVYWYQQSLDQGLQFLIQYYNGEERAKGNILERFSAQQFPDLHSELNLSSLELGDSALYFCASSAQTGIGLYGYTFGSGTRLTVV.

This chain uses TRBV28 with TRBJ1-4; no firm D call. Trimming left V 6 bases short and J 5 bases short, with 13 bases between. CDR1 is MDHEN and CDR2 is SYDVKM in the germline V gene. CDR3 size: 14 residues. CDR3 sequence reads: CASSVGRANEKLFF. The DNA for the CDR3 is TGTGCCAGCAGCGTCGGGAGAGCAAATGAAAAACTGTTTTTT.

The CDR3 DNA reads as TGTGCCAGCACCCAGGGCCCTAACTATGGCTACACCTTC. The encoded protein is CASTQGPNYGYTF. V usage is TRBV12-3 or TRBV12-4 and J usage is TRBJ1-2; D is perhaps TRBD1 (5 bases). V shed 7 bases and J shed 0 bases, with 9 bases lying between them. The CDR3 spans 13 residues.

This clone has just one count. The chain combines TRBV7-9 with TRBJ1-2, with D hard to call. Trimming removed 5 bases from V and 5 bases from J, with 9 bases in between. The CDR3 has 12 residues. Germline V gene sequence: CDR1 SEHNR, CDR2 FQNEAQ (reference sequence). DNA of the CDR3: TGTGCCAGCAGCCCTCGGGTTTATGGCTACACCTTC. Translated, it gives CASSPRVYGYTF. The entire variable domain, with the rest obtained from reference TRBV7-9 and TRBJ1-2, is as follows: DTGVSQNPRHKITKRGQNVTFRCDPISEHNRLYWYRQTLGQGPEFLTYFQNEAQLEKSRLLSDRFSAERPKGSFSTLEIQRTEQGDSAMYLCASSPRVYGYTFGSGTRLTVV.

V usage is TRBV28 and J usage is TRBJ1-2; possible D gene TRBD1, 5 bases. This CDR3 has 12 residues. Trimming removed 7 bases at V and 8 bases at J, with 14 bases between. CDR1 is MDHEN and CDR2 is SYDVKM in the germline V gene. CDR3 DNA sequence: TGTGCCAGCACCCTCGATGGGGGGGGCTACACCTTC. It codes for CASTLDGGGYTF.

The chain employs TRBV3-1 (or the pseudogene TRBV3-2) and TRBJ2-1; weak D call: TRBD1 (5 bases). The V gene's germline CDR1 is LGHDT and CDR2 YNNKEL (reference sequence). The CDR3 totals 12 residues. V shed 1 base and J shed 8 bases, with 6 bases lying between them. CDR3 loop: CASSQGGDEQFF. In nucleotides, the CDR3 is TGTGCCAGCAGCCAAGGGGGCGATGAGCAGTTCTTC.

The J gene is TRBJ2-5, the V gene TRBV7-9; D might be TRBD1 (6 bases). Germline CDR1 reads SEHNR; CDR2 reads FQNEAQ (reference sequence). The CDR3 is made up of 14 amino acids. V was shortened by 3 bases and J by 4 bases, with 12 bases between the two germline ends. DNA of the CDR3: TGTGCCAGCAGCTTGGACAGTCGTGGAGAGACCCAGTACTTC. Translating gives CASSLDSRGETQYF.

CDR3 nucleotide sequence: TGTGCCAGGAGCGGGACTAGCTCCTCCGCAGATACGCAGTATTTT. Its protein is CARSGTSSSADTQYF. This chain links TRBV6-4 with TRBJ2-3, with 9 nucleotides matching TRBD2. This CDR3 has 15 amino acids. Unmatched junction bases numbered 11, after V lost 9 bases and J lost 4 bases. CDR1 and CDR2 (germline): MRHNA, SNTAGT.

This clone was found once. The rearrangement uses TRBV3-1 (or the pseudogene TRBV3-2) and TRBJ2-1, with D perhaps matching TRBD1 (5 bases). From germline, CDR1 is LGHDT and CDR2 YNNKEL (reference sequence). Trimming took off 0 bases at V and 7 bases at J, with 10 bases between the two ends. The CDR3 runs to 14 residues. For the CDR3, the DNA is TGTGCCAGCAGCCAAGATCCGGACATAAATGAGCAGTTCTTC. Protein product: CASSQDPDINEQFF.

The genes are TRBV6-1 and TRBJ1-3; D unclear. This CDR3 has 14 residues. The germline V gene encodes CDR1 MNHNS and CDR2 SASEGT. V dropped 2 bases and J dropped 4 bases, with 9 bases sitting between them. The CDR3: CASSEPPGGNTIYF. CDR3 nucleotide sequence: TGTGCCAGCAGTGAACCCCCGGGGGGAAACACCATATATTTT.

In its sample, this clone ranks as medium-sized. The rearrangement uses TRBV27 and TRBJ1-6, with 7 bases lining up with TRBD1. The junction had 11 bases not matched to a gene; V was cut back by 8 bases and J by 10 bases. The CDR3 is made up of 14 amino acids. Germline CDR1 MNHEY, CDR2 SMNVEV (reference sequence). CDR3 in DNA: TGTGCCAGCGGAAACAGGGGATTACAATCACCCCTCCACTTT. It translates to CASGNRGLQSPLHF.

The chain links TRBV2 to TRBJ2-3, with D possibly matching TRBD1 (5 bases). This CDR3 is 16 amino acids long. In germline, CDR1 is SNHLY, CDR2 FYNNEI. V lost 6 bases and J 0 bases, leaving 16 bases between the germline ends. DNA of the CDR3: TGTGCCAGCAGGCTCTCTATGGGGCTCAGCACAGATACGCAGTATTTT. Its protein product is CASRLSMGLSTDTQYF.

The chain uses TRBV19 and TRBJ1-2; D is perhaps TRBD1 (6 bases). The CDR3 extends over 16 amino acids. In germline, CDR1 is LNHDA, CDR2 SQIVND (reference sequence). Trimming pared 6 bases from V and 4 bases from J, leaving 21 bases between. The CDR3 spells CASRNRVMGFVYGYTF. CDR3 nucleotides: TGTGCCAGTAGAAACAGGGTAATGGGATTCGTCTATGGCTACACCTTC.

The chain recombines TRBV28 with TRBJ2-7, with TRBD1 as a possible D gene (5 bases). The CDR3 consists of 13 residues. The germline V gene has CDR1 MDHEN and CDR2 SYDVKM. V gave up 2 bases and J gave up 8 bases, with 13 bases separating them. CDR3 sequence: CASSLGSQGKQYF. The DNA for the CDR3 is TGTGCCAGCAGTTTAGGTAGTCAGGGTAAGCAGTACTTC.

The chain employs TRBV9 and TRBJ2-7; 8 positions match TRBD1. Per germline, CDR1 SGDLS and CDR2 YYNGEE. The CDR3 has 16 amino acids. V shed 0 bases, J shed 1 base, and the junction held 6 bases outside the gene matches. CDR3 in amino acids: CASSVGGDRISYEQYF. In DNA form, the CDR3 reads TGTGCCAGCAGCGTAGGAGGGGACAGGATTTCCTACGAGCAGTACTTC.

The CDR3 nucleotides read TGTGCCAGCAGTTCTCAGGGGTCTGGGGCCAACGTCCTGACTTTC. Its translation is CASSSQGSGANVLTF. This rearrangement joins TRBV6-5 to TRBJ2-6, with D tentatively TRBD1 (6 bases). V was clipped by 4 bases and J by 1 base, with 8 bases between them. Germline V lookup: CDR1 MNHEY, CDR2 SVGAGI. This CDR3 region has 15 residues.

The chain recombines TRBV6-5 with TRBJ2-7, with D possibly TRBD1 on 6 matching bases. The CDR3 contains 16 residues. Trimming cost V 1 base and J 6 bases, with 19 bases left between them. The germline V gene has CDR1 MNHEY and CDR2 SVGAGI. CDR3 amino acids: CASSYYGTPLKGEQYF. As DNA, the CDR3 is TGTGCCAGCAGTTACTATGGGACACCCCTCAAGGGCGAGCAGTACTTC.

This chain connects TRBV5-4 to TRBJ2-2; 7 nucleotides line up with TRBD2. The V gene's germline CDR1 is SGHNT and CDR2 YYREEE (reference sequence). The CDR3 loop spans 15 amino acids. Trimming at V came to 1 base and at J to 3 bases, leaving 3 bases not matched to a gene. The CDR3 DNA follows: TGTGCCAGCAGCTTGACGGGGGGAGACACCGGGGAGCTGTTTTTT. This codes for CASSLTGGDTGELFF.

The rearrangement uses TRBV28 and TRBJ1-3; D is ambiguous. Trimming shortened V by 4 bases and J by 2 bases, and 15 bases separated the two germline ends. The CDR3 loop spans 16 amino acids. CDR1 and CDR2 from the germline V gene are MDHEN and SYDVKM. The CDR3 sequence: CASSYPGSFAGNTIYF. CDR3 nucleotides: TGTGCCAGCAGTTACCCGGGATCCTTTGCTGGAAACACCATATATTTT.

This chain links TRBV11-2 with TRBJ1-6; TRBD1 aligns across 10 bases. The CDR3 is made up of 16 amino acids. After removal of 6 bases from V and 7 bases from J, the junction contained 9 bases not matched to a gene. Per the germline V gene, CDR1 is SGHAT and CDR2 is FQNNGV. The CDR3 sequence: CASSYRQGARNSPLHF. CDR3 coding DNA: TGTGCCAGCAGTTATCGACAGGGGGCGAGAAATTCACCCCTCCACTTT. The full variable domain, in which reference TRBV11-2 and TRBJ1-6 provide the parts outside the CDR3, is EAGVAQSPRYKIIEKRQSVAFWCNPISGHATLYWYQQILGQGPKLLIQFQNNGVVDDSQLPKDRFSAERLKGVDSTLKIQPAKLEDSAVYLCASSYRQGARNSPLHFGNGTRLTVT.

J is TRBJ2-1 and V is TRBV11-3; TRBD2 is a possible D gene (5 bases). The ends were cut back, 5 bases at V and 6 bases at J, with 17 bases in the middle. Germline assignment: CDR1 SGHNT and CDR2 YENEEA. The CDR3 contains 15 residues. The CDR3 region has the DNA TGTGCCAGCAGCCTTAGCGTAGTTCTTGTCAATGAGCAGTTCTTC. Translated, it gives CASSLSVVLVNEQFF.